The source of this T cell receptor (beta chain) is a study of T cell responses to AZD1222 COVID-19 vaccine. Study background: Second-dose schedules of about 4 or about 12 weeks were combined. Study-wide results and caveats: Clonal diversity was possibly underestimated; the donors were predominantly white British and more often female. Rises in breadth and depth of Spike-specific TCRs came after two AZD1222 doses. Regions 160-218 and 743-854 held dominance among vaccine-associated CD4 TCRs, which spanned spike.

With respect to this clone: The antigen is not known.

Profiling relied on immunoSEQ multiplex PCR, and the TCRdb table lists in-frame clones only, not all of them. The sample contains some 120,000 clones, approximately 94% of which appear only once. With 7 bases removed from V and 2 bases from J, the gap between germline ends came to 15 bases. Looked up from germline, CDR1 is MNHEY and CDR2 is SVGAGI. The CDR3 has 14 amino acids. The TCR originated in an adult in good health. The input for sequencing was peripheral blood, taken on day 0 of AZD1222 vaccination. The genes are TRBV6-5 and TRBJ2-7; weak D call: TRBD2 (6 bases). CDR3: CASTRGTFTYEQYF. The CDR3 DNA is TGTGCCAGCACTCGGGGGACCTTCACCTACGAGCAGTACTTC.